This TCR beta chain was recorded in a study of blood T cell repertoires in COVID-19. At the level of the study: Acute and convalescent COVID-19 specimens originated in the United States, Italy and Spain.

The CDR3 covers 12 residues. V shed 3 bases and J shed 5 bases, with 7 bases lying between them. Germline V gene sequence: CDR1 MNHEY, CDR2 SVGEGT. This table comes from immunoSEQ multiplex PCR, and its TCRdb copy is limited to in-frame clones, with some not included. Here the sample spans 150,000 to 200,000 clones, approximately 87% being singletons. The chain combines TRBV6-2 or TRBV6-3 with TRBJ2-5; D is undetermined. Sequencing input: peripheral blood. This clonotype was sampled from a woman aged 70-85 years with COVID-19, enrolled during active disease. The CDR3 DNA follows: TGTGCCAGCAGTTATGGAGTGGAGACCCAGTACTTC. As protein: CASSYGVETQYF.